The next 14 T cell receptor beta chains were all read from a single sample in a study of blood T cell repertoires in COVID-19. Using immunoSEQ multiplex PCR, the repertoire was profiled, and TCRdb retains in-frame clones only, with some absent. The sample records roughly 85,000 clones, just over 85% being singletons. The sequenced material came from peripheral blood. These receptors were collected from a man aged 50 to 60 with active or convalescent COVID-19.

The CDR3, as DNA: TGTGCCAGCAGCTTAGCGCAAGTAATGGGAGACAATGAGCAGTTCTTC. Encoded protein: CASSLAQVMGDNEQFF. The gene calls are TRBV7-2 and TRBJ2-1; possibly TRBD2 for D (5 bases). Trimming removed 0 bases from V and 5 bases from J, with 14 bases in between. The CDR3 loop spans 16 amino acids. Germline-derived CDR1 and CDR2 are SGHTA and FQGNSA.

The genes are TRBV30 and TRBJ2-7; no reliable D call. The V gene lost 1 base and the J gene lost 1 base, with 11 bases spanning the gap. Germline loops: CDR1 GTSNPN, CDR2 SVGIG (reference sequence). The CDR3 contains 14 residues. DNA of the CDR3: TGTGCCTGGAGTGGAAAGACATTTTCCTACGAGCAGTACTTC. This translates into CAWSGKTFSYEQYF.

The V call is TRBV5-5, the J call TRBJ2-5; D is undetermined. This CDR3 has 13 residues. Looked up from germline, CDR1 is SGHKS and CDR2 is YYEKEE (reference sequence). The V end lost 4 bases, the J end lost 3 bases, and 10 bases lay between the germline ends. DNA of the CDR3: TGTGCCAGCAGCCCGCCGGTCGAAGAGACCCAGTACTTC. This encodes CASSPPVEETQYF. Variable domain in full (rest from reference TRBV5-5 and TRBJ2-5): DAGVTQSPTHLIKTRGQQVTLRCSPISGHKSVSWYQQVLGQGPQFIFQYYEKEERGRGNFPDRFSARQFPNYSSELNVNALLLGDSALYLCASSPPVEETQYFGPGTRLLVL.

V usage is TRBV12-2 and J usage is TRBJ1-1. TRBV12-2 is classified as a pseudogene. The CDR3 covers 11 residues. The CDR3 loop reads CASRLPVKAFF. The CDR3, as DNA: TGTGCAAGTCGCTTGCCGGTTAAAGCTTTCTTT.

The chain uses TRBV14 and TRBJ2-1; 7 nucleotides align to TRBD2. Trimming took 4 bases from V and 7 from J; bases not matched to a gene: 7. Germline V lookup: CDR1 SGHDN, CDR2 FVKESK. The CDR3 totals 14 residues. This chain's CDR3 is CASSREGRRNEQFF. In nucleotides, the CDR3 is TGTGCCAGCAGCCGGGAGGGGCGGCGGAATGAGCAGTTCTTC.

V usage is TRBV19 and J usage is TRBJ1-1; 7 bases agree with TRBD1. Germline assignment: CDR1 LNHDA and CDR2 SQIVND (reference sequence). J lost 6 bases, V lost 5 bases, and 6 bases had no gene match. This CDR3 region has 13 residues. In DNA form, the CDR3 reads TGTGCCAGTAGTCAACAGGGGTCTCCTGAAGCTTTCTTT. Translation gives CASSQQGSPEAFF.

This chain connects TRBV5-1 to TRBJ2-2, with 13 bases lining up with TRBD2. V gave up 6 bases and J gave up 5 bases; unmatched junction bases: 10. CDR1 is SGHRS and CDR2 is YFSETQ in the germline V gene. This CDR3 is built from 17 residues. CDR3 coding DNA: TGCGCCAGCACCGTAGGACTAGCGGGAGTTGGGACCGGGGAGCTGTTTTTT. Translating it yields CASTVGLAGVGTGELFF.

The V and J genes are TRBV29-1 and TRBJ2-7, with TRBD1 matching 8 bases. This CDR3 spans 15 amino acids. CDR1 and CDR2 (germline): SQVTM, ANQGSEA. V shed 5 bases, J shed 3 bases, and the junction held 12 bases outside the gene matches. CDR3 loop: CSVRRGGTGDYEQYF. The CDR3 DNA sequence: TGCAGCGTTAGGAGGGGCGGGACAGGAGACTACGAGCAGTACTTC.

The gene calls are TRBV28 and TRBJ2-5, with 8 bases identical to TRBD1. CDR1 is MDHEN and CDR2 is SYDVKM in the germline V gene. V lost 5 bases, J lost 4 bases, and 6 bases stayed unmatched. This CDR3 has 14 amino acids. Here the CDR3 DNA reads TGTGCCAGCAGTGCCTGGACAGGGCGAGAGACCCAGTACTTC. Its protein is CASSAWTGRETQYF.

The chain joins TRBV19 to TRBJ2-2; D is perhaps TRBD2 (6 bases). From germline, CDR1 is LNHDA and CDR2 SQIVND (reference sequence). V was pared by 3 bases and J by 1 base, with 15 bases between. CDR3 size: 17 residues. The chain's CDR3 is CASSIQGGMKNTGELFF. Here the CDR3 DNA reads TGTGCCAGTAGTATTCAGGGCGGGATGAAGAACACCGGGGAGCTGTTTTTT.

In DNA form, the CDR3 reads TGTGCCAGCAGCCAAGGGTTCTTTCAGCGGGGGGGCCGGGATACGCAGTATTTT. Amino acids: CASSQGFFQRGGRDTQYF. The chain has TRBV3-1 (or the pseudogene TRBV3-2) and TRBJ2-3; TRBD2 aligns across 10 bases. The CDR3 covers 18 residues. In germline, CDR1 is LGHDT, CDR2 YNNKEL (reference sequence). V dropped 1 base and J dropped 6; count of bases not matched to a gene: 13.

The chain recombines TRBV15 with TRBJ2-2; D is possibly TRBD2 (5 bases). CDR1 is LNHNV, CDR2 YYDKDF, per germline (reference sequence). Trimming pared 4 bases from V and 4 bases from J, leaving 16 bases between. The CDR3 runs 16 residues. The CDR3: CATSKEAERSTGELFF. CDR3 DNA sequence: TGTGCCACCAGCAAGGAGGCGGAACGTAGCACCGGGGAGCTGTTTTTT.

The chain is built from TRBV9 and TRBJ1-5, with 8 bases identical to TRBD1. The CDR3 length is 15 residues. With V trimmed by 7 bases and J by 0 bases, 6 bases remained unmatched. CDR1 is SGDLS, CDR2 YYNGEE, per germline. CDR3 DNA sequence: TGTGCCAGCGGGACAGGAGCGTATAGCAATCAGCCCCAGCATTTT. Protein sequence: CASGTGAYSNQPQHF.

The chain is built from TRBV19 and TRBJ1-3; 8 nucleotides match TRBD1. Germline V CDR1 and CDR2: LNHDA, SQIVND (reference sequence). Germline trimming cut 6 bases from V and 0 bases from J; bases unmatched to any gene: 7. This CDR3 has 16 amino acids. CDR3 nucleotides: TGTGCCAGTAGCCGAGGGACAGGAGACTCTGGAAACACCATATATTTT. Amino acid sequence: CASSRGTGDSGNTIYF.